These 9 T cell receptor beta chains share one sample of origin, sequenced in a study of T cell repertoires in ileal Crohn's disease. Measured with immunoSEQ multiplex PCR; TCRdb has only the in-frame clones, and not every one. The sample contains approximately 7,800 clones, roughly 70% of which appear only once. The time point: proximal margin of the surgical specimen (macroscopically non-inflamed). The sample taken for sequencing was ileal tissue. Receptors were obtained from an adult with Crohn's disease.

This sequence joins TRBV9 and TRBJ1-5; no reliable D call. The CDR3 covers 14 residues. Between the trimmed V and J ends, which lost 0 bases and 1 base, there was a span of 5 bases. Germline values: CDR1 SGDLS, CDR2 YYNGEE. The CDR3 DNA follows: TGTGCCAGCAGCGTAGGGGGAAGCAATCAGCCCCAGCATTTT. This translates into CASSVGGSNQPQHF.

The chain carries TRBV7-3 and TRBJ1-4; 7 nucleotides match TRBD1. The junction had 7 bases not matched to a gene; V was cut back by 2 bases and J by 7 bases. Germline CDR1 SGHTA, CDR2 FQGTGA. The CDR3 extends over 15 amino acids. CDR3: CASSLGRGPTEKLFF. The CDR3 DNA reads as TGTGCCAGCAGCTTAGGAAGGGGGCCGACTGAAAAACTGTTTTTT.

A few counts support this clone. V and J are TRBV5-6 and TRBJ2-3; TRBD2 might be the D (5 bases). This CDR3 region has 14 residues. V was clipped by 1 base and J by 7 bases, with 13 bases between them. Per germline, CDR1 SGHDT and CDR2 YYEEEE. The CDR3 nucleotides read TGTGCCAGCAGCTTGCGGACTCAGCCATATACGCAGTATTTT. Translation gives CASSLRTQPYTQYF.

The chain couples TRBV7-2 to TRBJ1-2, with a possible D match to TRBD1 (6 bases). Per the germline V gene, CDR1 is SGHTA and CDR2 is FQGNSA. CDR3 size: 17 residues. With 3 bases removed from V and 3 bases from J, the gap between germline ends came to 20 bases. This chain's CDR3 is CASSFRTAKRAHYGYTF. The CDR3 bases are TGTGCCAGCAGCTTTCGGACAGCCAAACGGGCGCACTATGGCTACACCTTC.

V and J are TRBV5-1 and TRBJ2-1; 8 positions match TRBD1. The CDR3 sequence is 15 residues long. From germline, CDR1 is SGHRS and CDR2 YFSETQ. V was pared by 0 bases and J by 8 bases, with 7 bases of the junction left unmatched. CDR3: CASSLAQGAVDEQFF. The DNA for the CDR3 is TGCGCCAGCAGCTTGGCGCAGGGGGCGGTCGATGAGCAGTTCTTC.

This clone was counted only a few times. CDR3 loop: CASSLGRRNTEAFF. CDR3 coding DNA: TGTGCCAGCAGCTTAGGCAGGCGCAACACTGAAGCTTTCTTT. The chain uses TRBV7-2 and TRBJ1-1; D remains unclear. This CDR3 spans 14 amino acids. The V and J ends lost 1 base and 2 bases respectively, with 8 bases between them. Germline V gene data show CDR1 as SGHTA and CDR2 as FQGNSA. The full variable domain, in which reference TRBV7-2 and TRBJ1-1 provide the parts outside the CDR3, is GAGVSQSPSNKVTEKGKDVELRCDPISGHTALYWYRQSLGQGLEFLIYFQGNSAPDKSGLPSDRFSAERTGGSVSTLTIQRTQQEDSAVYLCASSLGRRNTEAFFGQGTRLTVV.

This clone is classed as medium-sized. CDR3 sequence reads: CASSRQVATDTQYF. In nucleotides, the CDR3 is TGTGCCAGCAGTCGGCAGGTCGCCACAGATACGCAGTATTTT. The V and J genes are TRBV27 and TRBJ2-3; D is unresolved. Trimming pared 5 bases from V and 2 bases from J, leaving 11 bases between. Germline assignment: CDR1 MNHEY and CDR2 SMNVEV (reference sequence). The length of the CDR3 is 14 residues.

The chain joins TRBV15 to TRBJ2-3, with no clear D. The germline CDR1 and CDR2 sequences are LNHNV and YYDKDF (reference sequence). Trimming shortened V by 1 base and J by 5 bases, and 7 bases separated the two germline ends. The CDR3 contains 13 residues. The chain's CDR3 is CATSRVQIDTQYF. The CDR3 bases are TGTGCCACCAGCAGAGTCCAGATAGATACGCAGTATTTT.

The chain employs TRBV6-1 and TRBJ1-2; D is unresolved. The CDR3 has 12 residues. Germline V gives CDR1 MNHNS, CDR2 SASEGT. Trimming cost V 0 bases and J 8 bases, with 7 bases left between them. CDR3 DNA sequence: TGTGCCAGCAGTGAAGCGCTTCGGGGCTACACCTTC. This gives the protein CASSEALRGYTF.